This TCR beta chain was observed in a study of long-term antiretroviral therapy in people with HIV (dated by TCRdb to between 2020 and 2023). Background on the whole study: The earliest samples were collected about a decade before the 2015 WHO recommendation for immediate ART, when ART was typically delayed until CD4 counts fell. About 35% of the 30 participants with HIV were female. Whether ART initiation and durable HIV suppression were associated with changes in peripheral blood TRB repertoire composition and diversity was tested in a retrospective serial study. No cross-contamination during QIAcube processing turned up in test extractions that ran a monoclonal T-cell line alongside more than 30 polyclonal samples. From some 28 adults with confirmed HIV infection, the cohort provided approximately 190 cryopreserved PBMC samples, gathered serially across a mean of around six years (range 1-12). The study at large found these results: The samples were dated from about 2003 to 2018, and the ART regimens that were used may be less effective than current ART regimens. Compared with controls, HIV repertoires had narrower CDR3 length ranges, and the network structure pointed to an antigen-experienced repertoire that shifted only slightly toward naive after ART. Limited PBMC availability meant only the TCR beta chain was sequenced, without alpha chain pairing. Because cell numbers in pre-ART samples were limited, unsorted PBMC were profiled instead of sorted CD4+ and CD8+ T cells. Inferences about post-ART repertoire changes are limited because no data were available on ART adherence, viral resistance or therapy changes. Expanded TRB clones identified before ART initiation dominated the repertoire across all time points, though the dominance fluctuated and decreased in many PLHIV after ART. ART initiation was associated with a significant increase in TRB diversity, but diversity stayed significantly below transplant donor controls even after long-term ART.

Inclusion was restricted to participants for whom at least one PBMC sample before ART initiation and at least two post-ART samples were available. Treatment was received in the United States of America by all participants with HIV. Before DNA extraction, cryopreserved samples of about 0.95-11 million PBMC were thawed and washed. At the time of the earliest PBMC sample, participants with HIV were aged between about 20 and 55 years. Each participant contributed PBMC samples from 1-4 timepoints before ART initiation and 2-8 timepoints after ART initiation, with a median of 7 samples. For every participant, serial HIV viral load, CD4+ T-cell count, ART history and demographic data were obtained. Using a Qiagen kit on a QIAcube, genomic DNA was extracted from unsorted PBMC, with samples processed in batches of 12. The CDR3, cysteine through phenylalanine, is 15 amino acids long. Just CDR3 DNA is preserved here, 45 bases in frame from base 1. Looking up the germline V gene yields CDR1 LGHNA and CDR2 YSLEER. Trimming costs V 4 bases and J 2 bases, and their ends lie 14 bases apart.

Comment on this clone: Its recognized antigen is unknown. Base qualities were left out, and no much larger clone turns up one base away.

The immunoSEQ hsTCRB v3.0 assay was used at survey level resolution to sequence the TRB variable region. TRB sequencing targeted a depth of about 40,000-50,000 T-cell genomes per sample. TRB libraries were pooled and sequenced on an Illumina MiSeq using a v3 150-cycle kit. The authors processed their data as follows. Repertoire analysis was run in R within a reproducible Nextflow workflow that covered QC, data transformation and analysis. LymphoSeq2, an R package for AIRR-Seq data exploration, was used to implement custom analyses. A few samples yielding fewer than 5000 total TRB sequences were excluded, leaving 188 analyzed HIV repertoires. Among the approximately 200 retained HIV repertoires, approximately 57 were collected before ART initiation and roughly 130 were collected after ART initiation. Repertoires were downsampled to 5000 TRB nucleotide sequences, with summary statistics averaged over 100 downsampling iterations. TRB sequences were retained for analysis only if CDR3 regions of at least seven amino acids were present. A Shannon entropy-derived clonality score and the Gini coefficient were used to measure diversity. In the repertoire networks, any two of the top 5000 CDR3 amino acid sequences were linked whenever the two sequences differed by an edit distance of one. Antigen specificity groups and MHC restriction were predicted for TRB CDR3 amino acid sequences with GLIPH2. To flag known associations with CMV, EBV, HIV or tissue antigens, CDR3 amino acid sequences were compared against VDJdb and McPAS-TCR. Pre-ART, post-ART and control groups were compared with Wilcoxon signed-rank tests and Holm-Bonferroni correction. Sourced from immuneACCESS, this table was stored by TCRdb with only in-frame sequences that have V and J called. A share of the clones is absent; for the studies checked, an unresolved V gene accounts for under half, and the remainder has no known explanation. V and J calls and clone size are as listed in that table; D and trimming were resolved from the DNA. Across this sample there are more than 25,000 clones, with approximately 84% seen only once. The ten largest clones add up to roughly 1% of the sample.

The chain is encoded by TRBV4-3 joined to TRBJ1-2, with no reliable assignment of the D segment. The receptor was isolated from a man in his forties or fifties with HIV. The sample here was unsorted PBMCs, taken 2 years after starting antiretroviral therapy. Here is the DNA: TGCGCCAGCAGCCTAGTAGGGCGGGAGAACTATGGCTACACCTTC. Its product reads: CASSLVGRENYGYTF.